Given below is one T cell receptor (beta chain) in context. The CDR3 covers 14 residues. Germline V gives CDR1 MNHEY, CDR2 SMNVEV (reference sequence). The J segment lost 4 bases and the V segment lost 5 bases, leaving 7 bases of the junction unmatched. This entry is derived from a study of cytomegalovirus exposure and HLA in healthy donors. The assay was immunoSEQ multiplex PCR, and TCRdb's table has in-frame clones only and misses some. The sample includes about 56,000 clones, around 96% of them seen just once. The chain joins TRBV27 to TRBJ2-5; 7 nucleotides agree with TRBD1. Sequenced input: PBMCs. The receptor was isolated from a woman aged 18-29 years in good health and CMV-seronegative. CDR3 DNA sequence: TGTGCCAGCAGTCACCGACAGGGCGGAGAGACCCAGTACTTC. As protein: CASSHRQGGETQYF.